This entry lists 25 T cell receptor beta chains sequenced from one sample in a study of CD4 T cells in relation to SARS-CoV-2 and coronaviruses. Measured with immunoSEQ multiplex PCR; TCRdb has only the in-frame clones, and not every one. The sample shows roughly 30,000 clones, around 76% of them seen only once. For these receptors, no antigen is known. The sample consisted of memory CD4+ T cells from PBMCs, cultured in vitro. These TCRs come from an adult with COVID-19.

The chain links TRBV11-3 to TRBJ2-1; possibly TRBD1 for D (5 bases). Germline values: CDR1 SGHNT, CDR2 YENEEA. V shed 1 base and J shed 0 bases, with 7 bases lying between them. CDR3 length equals 15 residues. CDR3 in amino acids: CASSLGGSSYNEQFF. In DNA, the CDR3 is TGTGCCAGCAGCTTAGGGGGCAGCTCCTACAATGAGCAGTTCTTC.

The chain employs TRBV7-9 and TRBJ2-5; D unclear. Germline values: CDR1 SEHNR, CDR2 FQNEAQ (reference sequence). Trimming took 4 bases from V and 5 from J, leaving 8 bases between them. The CDR3 totals 12 residues. This CDR3 reads CASSWARETQYF. CDR3 nucleotides: TGTGCCAGCAGCTGGGCTAGGGAGACCCAGTACTTC. Based on the CDR3 plus reference TRBV7-9 and TRBJ2-5, the full variable domain is DTGVSQNPRHKITKRGQNVTFRCDPISEHNRLYWYRQTLGQGPEFLTYFQNEAQLEKSRLLSDRFSAERPKGSFSTLEIQRTEQGDSAMYLCASSWARETQYFGPGTRLLVL.

This rearrangement joins TRBV18 to TRBJ2-5; D may be TRBD2 (6 bases). This CDR3 spans 14 amino acids. Germline V gives CDR1 KGHSH, CDR2 LQKENI. Trimming cost V 6 bases and J 1 base, with 12 bases left between them. The CDR3 here is CASSPAGTQETQYF. DNA for the CDR3: TGTGCCAGCTCTCCGGCGGGGACCCAAGAGACCCAGTACTTC. The variable domain in full, completed from reference TRBV18 and TRBJ2-5, reads NAGVMQNPRHLVRRRGQEARLRCSPMKGHSHVYWYRQLPEEGLKFMVYLQKENIIDESGMPKERFSAEFPKEGPSILRIQQVVRGDSAAYFCASSPAGTQETQYFGPGTRLLVL.

This clone turned up a few times. The rearrangement joins TRBV18 to TRBJ1-3; TRBD1 is a possible D gene (6 bases). Germline CDR1 KGHSH, CDR2 LQKENI. V shed 6 bases and J shed 0 bases, with 15 bases lying between them. CDR3 length equals 16 residues. The CDR3 DNA is TGTGCCAGCTCGCGAACTACAGGGAACTCTGGAAACACCATATATTTT. Translating gives CASSRTTGNSGNTIYF.

V usage is TRBV5-6 and J usage is TRBJ2-7; TRBD2 matches at 12 bases. V lost 7 bases to trimming and J lost 4 bases; unmatched junction nucleotides: 15. The V gene's germline CDR1 is SGHDT and CDR2 YYEEEE. The CDR3 length is 17 residues. The CDR3 DNA sequence: TGTGCCAGCCAGGCCGGGCTAGCGGGAGGGCCAAGTTACGAGCAGTACTTC. Residues: CASQAGLAGGPSYEQYF.

The J gene is TRBJ2-3, the V gene TRBV5-1; TRBD2 might be the D (6 bases). The germline V and J ends were trimmed by 2 bases and 1 base, with 14 bases remaining between them. The CDR3 has 16 amino acids. Per germline, CDR1 SGHRS and CDR2 YFSETQ. In nucleotides, the CDR3 is TGCGCCAGCAGCTTAGCTGCCGGGGGACGCACAGATACGCAGTATTTT. Protein sequence: CASSLAAGGRTDTQYF.

This chain links TRBV2 with TRBJ2-1, with TRBD1 as a possible D gene (6 bases). The V gene lost 5 bases and the J gene lost 13 bases, with 15 bases spanning the gap. From germline, CDR1 is SNHLY and CDR2 FYNNEI. The CDR3 has 12 residues. The CDR3 DNA sequence: TGTGCCAGCAGTCGGGACATCGGCGAACAGTTCTTC. Residues: CASSRDIGEQFF.

This clone came up a few times. The J gene is TRBJ1-4, the V gene TRBV6-2 or TRBV6-3; possible D gene TRBD1, 6 bases. Germline CDR1 and CDR2: MNHEY and SVGEGT. This CDR3 comprises 15 residues. Trimming stripped 7 bases from V and 5 bases from J, with 17 bases between. CDR3 loop: CASNPSWGGNEKLFF. The CDR3, as DNA: TGTGCCAGCAACCCCTCGTGGGGGGGCAATGAAAAACTGTTTTTT.

The V call is TRBV11-3, the J call TRBJ2-3; 9 nucleotides agree with TRBD2. With V trimmed by 2 bases and J by 5 bases, 5 bases remained unmatched. The CDR3 loop spans 15 amino acids. CDR1 and CDR2 (germline): SGHNT, YENEEA. CDR3 sequence: CASSLSGRWKDTQYF. The CDR3 DNA reads TGTGCCAGCAGCTTAAGCGGGAGGTGGAAAGATACGCAGTATTTT.

The sample holds a few counts of this clone. The chain employs TRBV6-2 or TRBV6-3 and TRBJ2-2; D unclear. V was clipped by 4 bases and J by 8 bases, with 11 bases between them. Looked up from germline, CDR1 is MNHEY and CDR2 is SVGEGT. The CDR3 loop spans 13 amino acids. The CDR3 region is CASSSNRAGELFF. The CDR3 bases are TGTGCCAGCAGTTCCAATCGGGCGGGGGAGCTGTTTTTT.

On this clone: At the DNA level, this CDR3 is encoded by other sequences in the same sample as well. The chain is built from TRBV3-1 (or the pseudogene TRBV3-2) and TRBJ1-5, with no clear D. Germline CDR1 LGHDT, CDR2 YNNKEL (reference sequence). The CDR3 consists of 14 residues. V dropped 1 base and J dropped 2 bases, with 6 bases sitting between them. The CDR3 DNA follows: TGTGCCAGCAGCCAAGGGTCAGGCAATCAGCCCCAGCATTTT. Protein: CASSQGSGNQPQHF.

This sequence joins TRBV5-1 and TRBJ2-3, with 10 nucleotides matching TRBD2. From germline, CDR1 is SGHRS and CDR2 YFSETQ. Trimming took 4 bases from V and 4 from J; bases not matched to a gene: 9. There are 16 residues in the CDR3. The CDR3: CASSPKVAGGSDTQYF. Written as DNA, the CDR3 is TGCGCCAGCAGCCCGAAAGTAGCGGGAGGCTCAGATACGCAGTATTTT.

V is TRBV7-9 and J is TRBJ2-1; 9 nucleotides align to TRBD2. Looked up from germline, CDR1 is SEHNR and CDR2 is FQNEAQ (reference sequence). The CDR3 loop spans 14 amino acids. J gave up 9 bases and V 2 bases, and 5 bases lay outside the gene matches. The CDR3 bases are TGTGCCAGCAGCTTACGAGCGGGAGGAGGTGAGCAGTTCTTC. This sequence encodes CASSLRAGGGEQFF.

The chain links TRBV11-1 to TRBJ1-1, with unresolved D. Trimming pared 5 bases from V and 1 base from J, leaving 8 bases between. Germline V CDR1 and CDR2: SGHAT, FQDESV (reference sequence). The CDR3 has 13 amino acids. CDR3 loop: CASSKDKNTEAFF. Written as DNA, the CDR3 is TGTGCCAGCAGCAAAGACAAGAACACTGAAGCTTTCTTT.

This clone showed up just once. The genes are TRBV7-9 and TRBJ1-2; D ambiguous. The CDR3 runs to 17 residues. CDR1 is SEHNR and CDR2 is FQNEAQ in the germline V gene (reference sequence). V lost 6 bases, J lost 4 bases, and 24 bases lay in between. DNA of the CDR3: TGTGCCAGCAGTCTAGGTCGGGAGGAATGGGGAGGCTATGGCTACACCTTC. This codes for CASSLGREEWGGYGYTF.

The chain carries TRBV28 and TRBJ2-1; TRBD2 matches 11 bases. Trimming cost V 6 bases and J 4 bases; bases outside gene matches: 5. Germline V gene data show CDR1 as MDHEN and CDR2 as SYDVKM. The CDR3 is made up of 15 amino acids. The CDR3 DNA is TGTGCCAGCAGCCCGGGACTAGCGGTTTACAATGAGCAGTTCTTC. Translation: CASSPGLAVYNEQFF.

The V and J genes are TRBV7-2 and TRBJ1-3; D is undetermined. The CDR3 length is 14 residues. V gave up 2 bases and J gave up 5 bases, with 10 bases separating them. CDR1 is SGHTA and CDR2 is FQGNSA in the germline V gene. CDR3 sequence reads: CASSLLFGRNTIYF. Written as DNA, the CDR3 is TGTGCCAGCAGCTTACTCTTCGGCCGAAACACCATATATTTT.

The rearrangement links TRBV29-1 to TRBJ1-5; D perhaps matches TRBD1 (5 bases). The CDR3 consists of 14 residues. Germline CDR1 SQVTM, CDR2 ANQGSEA. The V and J ends lost 6 bases and 1 base respectively, with 13 bases between them. CDR3 sequence reads: CSVPGPGSNQPQHF. In DNA, the CDR3 is TGCAGCGTCCCGGGGCCAGGGAGCAATCAGCCCCAGCATTTT.

This sequence joins TRBV7-9 and TRBJ1-2; 7 bases line up with TRBD1. The V segment lost 6 bases and the J segment 0 bases; nucleotides outside the gene matches: 7. CDR3 size: 15 residues. In germline, CDR1 is SEHNR, CDR2 FQNEAQ (reference sequence). The CDR3 protein is CASRKQGRSNYGYTF. The CDR3, as DNA: TGTGCCAGCAGAAAACAGGGGAGATCTAACTATGGCTACACCTTC.

The chain recombines TRBV11-3 with TRBJ2-1; D may be TRBD2 (6 bases). The germline gives CDR1 SGHNT, CDR2 YENEEA. This CDR3 contains 15 residues. Trimming took 1 base from V and 5 from J, leaving 12 bases between them. CDR3 coding DNA: TGTGCCAGCAGCTTAGTGGCGGGATCACACAATGAGCAGTTCTTC. Translated: CASSLVAGSHNEQFF.

The V call is TRBV7-2, the J call TRBJ1-3, with no clear D. The germline gives CDR1 SGHTA, CDR2 FQGNSA. The CDR3 is 15 amino acids. Trimming took 5 bases from V and 1 from J, leaving 12 bases between them. CDR3 sequence: CASSANTVSGNTIYF. The CDR3 coding sequence is TGTGCCAGCAGCGCCAATACAGTTTCTGGAAACACCATATATTTT.

This clone was seen just once. The V gene is TRBV4-1, the J gene TRBJ2-1; no clear D. Germline-derived CDR1 and CDR2 are MGHRA and YSYEKL. The CDR3 has 16 residues. The ends were cut back, 0 bases at V and 6 bases at J, with 15 bases in the middle. The CDR3 sequence is CASSQDWQVPPNEQFF. The DNA of the CDR3 is TGCGCCAGCAGCCAAGACTGGCAGGTGCCCCCCAATGAGCAGTTCTTC.

V usage is TRBV28 and J usage is TRBJ1-5; no definite D call. V lost 2 bases and J lost 0, with 5 bases in between. CDR3 length equals 14 residues. Germline-derived CDR1 and CDR2 are MDHEN and SYDVKM. CDR3: CASSLRYSNQPQHF. The CDR3 coding sequence is TGTGCCAGCAGTTTACGGTATAGCAATCAGCCCCAGCATTTT.

In its sample, this clone was seen a few times. The rearrangement uses TRBV5-4 and TRBJ1-3, with D possibly being TRBD1 (6 bases). The CDR3 loop spans 14 amino acids. Germline loops: CDR1 SGHNT, CDR2 YYREEE (reference sequence). Trimming cost V 4 bases and J 2 bases, with 10 bases left between them. The CDR3 DNA sequence: TGTGCCAGCAGCAAACAGGGTCCTGGAAACACCATATATTTT. It encodes CASSKQGPGNTIYF. Together with reference TRBV5-4 and TRBJ1-3, the CDR3 gives the full variable domain: ETGVTQSPTHLIKTRGQQVTLRCSSQSGHNTVSWYQQALGQGPQFIFQYYREEENGRGNFPPRFSGLQFPNYSSELNVNALELDDSALYLCASSKQGPGNTIYFGEGSWLTVV.

The rearrangement uses TRBV24-1 and TRBJ2-7; D is uncertain. CDR1 and CDR2 (germline): KGHDR, SFDVKD. V lost 3 bases to trimming and J lost 0 bases, with 11 bases between them. The CDR3 loop spans 15 amino acids. The DNA of the CDR3 is TGTGCCACCAGTGATCCTACAGAGAGCTCCTACGAGCAGTACTTC. Its protein product is CATSDPTESSYEQYF.